This T cell receptor (beta chain) was captured by sequencing in a study of T cell repertoires in ileal Crohn's disease. Whole-study context: Biopsies of inflamed ileum from the surgical specimen form M0 samples.

The time point here: inflamed ileum from the surgical specimen. Turning to this clone: The target antigen is unknown.

This CDR3 comprises 15 residues. CDR1 and CDR2 from the germline V gene are SGHAT and FQNNGV. Trimming stripped 1 base from V and 1 base from J, with 7 bases between. Sequencing used immunoSEQ multiplex PCR; TCRdb keeps in-frame clones, though not all of them. The sample shows 7,400 or so clones, 75% to 85% of them seen only once. Study-wide results and caveats: All patients with clonality above 26.8% had endoscopic recurrence. High-frequency clones were more common in sorted CD8 than CD4 cells.

The source of this sequence is an adult with Crohn's disease. The sequenced sample consisted of ileal tissue. The chain recombines TRBV11-2 with TRBJ2-2; tentative D call: TRBD1 (5 bases). The CDR3 spells CASSLATGNTGELFF. The CDR3 region has the DNA TGTGCCAGCAGCTTAGCCACAGGGAACACCGGGGAGCTGTTTTTT. Together with reference TRBV11-2 and TRBJ2-2, the CDR3 gives the full variable domain: EAGVAQSPRYKIIEKRQSVAFWCNPISGHATLYWYQQILGQGPKLLIQFQNNGVVDDSQLPKDRFSAERLKGVDSTLKIQPAKLEDSAVYLCASSLATGNTGELFFGEGSRLTVL.